These 2 T cell receptor beta chains were sequenced from one sample in a study of cytomegalovirus exposure and HLA in healthy donors. The PCR had 60 Vbeta and 13 Jbeta primers. Clones were read by immunoSEQ multiplex PCR, and TCRdb kept only the in-frame ones, dropping some. The sample lists about 160,000 clones; less than 85% were seen once. Sequences were obtained from PBMCs. The receptors originated from a man aged 45-60 years in good health and CMV-seropositive.

This chain joins TRBV10-3 and TRBJ2-3; 13 bases are shared with TRBD2. The V and J ends lost 4 bases and 2 bases, in that order; junction bases with no gene match: 6. Germline loops: CDR1 ENHRY, CDR2 SYGVKD. The CDR3 is made up of 17 amino acids. The CDR3 loop is CAISGGTSGATTDTQYF. The DNA for the CDR3 is TGTGCCATCAGTGGAGGGACTAGCGGGGCCACCACAGATACGCAGTATTTT.

The chain combines TRBV15 with TRBJ1-6; no definite D call. V lost 0 bases, J lost 10 bases, and 4 bases lay in between. The germline V gene has CDR1 LNHNV and CDR2 YYDKDF (reference sequence). The CDR3 spans 12 residues. The CDR3 loop reads CATSRDTSPLHF. For the CDR3, the DNA is TGTGCCACCAGCAGAGATACATCACCCCTCCACTTT.